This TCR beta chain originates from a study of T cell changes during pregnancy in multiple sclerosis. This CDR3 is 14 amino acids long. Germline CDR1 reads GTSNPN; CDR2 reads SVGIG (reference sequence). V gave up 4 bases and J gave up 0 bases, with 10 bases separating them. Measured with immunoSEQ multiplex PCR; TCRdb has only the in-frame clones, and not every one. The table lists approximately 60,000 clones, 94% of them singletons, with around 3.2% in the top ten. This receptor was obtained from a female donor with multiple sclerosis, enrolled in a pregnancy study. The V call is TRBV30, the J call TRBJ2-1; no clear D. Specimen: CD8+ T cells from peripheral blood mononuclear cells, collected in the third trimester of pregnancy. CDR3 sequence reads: CAWTPVFSYNEQFF. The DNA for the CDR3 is TGTGCCTGGACCCCGGTGTTCTCCTACAATGAGCAGTTCTTC.